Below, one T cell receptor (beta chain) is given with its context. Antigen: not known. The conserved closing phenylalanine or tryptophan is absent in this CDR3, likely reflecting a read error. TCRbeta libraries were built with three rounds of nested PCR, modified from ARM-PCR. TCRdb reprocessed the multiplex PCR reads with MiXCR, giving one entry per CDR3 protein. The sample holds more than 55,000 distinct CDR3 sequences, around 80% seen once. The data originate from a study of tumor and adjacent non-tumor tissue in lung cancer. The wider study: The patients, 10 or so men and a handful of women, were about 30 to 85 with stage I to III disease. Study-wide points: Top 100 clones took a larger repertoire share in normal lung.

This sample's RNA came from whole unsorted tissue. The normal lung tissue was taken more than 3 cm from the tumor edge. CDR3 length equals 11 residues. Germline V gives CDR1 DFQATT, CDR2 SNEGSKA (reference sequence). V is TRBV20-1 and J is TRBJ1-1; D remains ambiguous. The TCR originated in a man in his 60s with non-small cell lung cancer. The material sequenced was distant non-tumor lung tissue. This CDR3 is CSVAGNTEAFL. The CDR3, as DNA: TGCAGCGTTGCAGGGAACACTGAAGCTTTCTTA.